The following is a T cell receptor beta chain sequence with its context. What it recognizes is unknown. The V and J ends lost 3 bases and 2 bases respectively, with 8 bases between them. The CDR3 sequence is 14 residues long. The germline V gene has CDR1 MDHEN and CDR2 SYDVKM. The treatment: some 20 received Ad26.COV2.S at low or high dose, single or two shots; 5 received placebo; per-sample allocation not given. It was on day 63 after the first vaccine or placebo injection that samples were taken. In Boston, an adult donor aged 18-55 years took part. Only in-frame clones appear in the TCRdb table, and some are missing; sequencing was by immunoSEQ multiplex PCR. The sample has fewer than 400,000 clones, about 88% seen once; the top ten hold 1.5% to 2%. This specimen belongs to a study of Ad26.COV2.S vaccination and SARS-CoV-2 variants. About the study: Once or twice, 56 days apart, Ad26.COV2.S was delivered intramuscularly. General study findings and limits: Quantification of TCR breadth and depth may have yielded underestimates of total T cell responses. With respect to non-spike TCR breadth, vaccine and placebo recipients were similar.

This chain links TRBV28 with TRBJ1-5; D is uncertain. The sequencing used peripheral blood, collected in a trial of Ad26.COV2.S vaccine versus placebo. This clonotype originated in a person aged 18-65 years who received the Ad26.COV2.S COVID-19 vaccine or a placebo. The CDR3 sequence is CASSFIRRNQPQHF. The CDR3 DNA reads TGTGCCAGCAGTTTTATCCGGCGCAATCAGCCCCAGCATTTT.